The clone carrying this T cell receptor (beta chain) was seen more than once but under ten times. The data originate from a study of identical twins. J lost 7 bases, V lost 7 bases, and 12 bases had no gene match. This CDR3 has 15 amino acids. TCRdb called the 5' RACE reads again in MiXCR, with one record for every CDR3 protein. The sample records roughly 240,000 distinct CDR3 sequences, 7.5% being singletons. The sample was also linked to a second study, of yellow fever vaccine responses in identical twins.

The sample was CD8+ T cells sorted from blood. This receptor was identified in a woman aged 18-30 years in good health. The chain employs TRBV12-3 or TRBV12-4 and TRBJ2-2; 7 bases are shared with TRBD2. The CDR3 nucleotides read TGTGCCAGCACGAGTCTTGGGGGGGAGGGCGGGGAGCTGTTTTTT. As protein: CASTSLGGEGGELFF.